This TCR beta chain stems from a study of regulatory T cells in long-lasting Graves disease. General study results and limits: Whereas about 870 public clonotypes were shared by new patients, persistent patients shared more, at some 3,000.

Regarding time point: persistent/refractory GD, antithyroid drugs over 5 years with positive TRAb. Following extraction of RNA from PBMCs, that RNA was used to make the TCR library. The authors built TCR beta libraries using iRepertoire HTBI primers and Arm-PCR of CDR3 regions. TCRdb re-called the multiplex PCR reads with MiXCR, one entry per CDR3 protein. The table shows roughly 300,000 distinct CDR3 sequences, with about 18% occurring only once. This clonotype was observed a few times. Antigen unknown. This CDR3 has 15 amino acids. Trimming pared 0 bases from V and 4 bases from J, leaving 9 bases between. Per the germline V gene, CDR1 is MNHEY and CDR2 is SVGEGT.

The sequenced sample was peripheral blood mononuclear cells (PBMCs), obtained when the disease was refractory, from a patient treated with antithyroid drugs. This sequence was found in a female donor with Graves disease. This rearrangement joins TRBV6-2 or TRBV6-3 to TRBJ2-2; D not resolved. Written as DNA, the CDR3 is TGTGCCAGCAGTTACTCTAACGCCTTCACCGGGGAGCTGTTTTTT. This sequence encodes CASSYSNAFTGELFF.